This entry lists 22 T cell receptor beta chains sequenced from one sample in a study of blood T cell repertoires in COVID-19 (dated by TCRdb to between 2020 and 2021). The library relied on the immunoSEQ multiplex PCR assay. Entries here come from immuneACCESS through TCRdb and include only in-frame sequences with V and J called. Some clones fail to appear in such tables; in the studies checked, an unresolved V gene covers under half of the shortfall, and the cause of the remainder is unknown. A total of about 69,000 clones appear in this sample, 70% to 85% of them only once. The top ten constitute roughly 13% of the sample. Source material: peripheral blood. All receptors come from a man aged 50 or older with COVID-19, enrolled during active disease.

This chain joins TRBV6-4 and TRBJ2-6; 8 bases line up with TRBD1. V trimming: 4 bases; J trimming: 0 bases; junction bases outside the gene matches: 5. Germline V lookup: CDR1 MRHNA, CDR2 SNTAGT. This CDR3 spans 17 amino acids. The CDR3 loop reads CASSGAGTGSGANVLTF. In DNA form, the CDR3 reads TGTGCCAGCAGTGGAGCCGGGACAGGCTCTGGGGCCAACGTCCTGACTTTC.

The V gene is TRBV6-6, the J gene TRBJ1-5; no firm D call. Germline V CDR1 and CDR2: MNHNY, SVGAGI (reference sequence). The V end was cut by 0 bases, the J end by 3 bases, with 12 bases between. This CDR3 comprises 16 residues. The CDR3 nucleotides are TGTGCCAGCAGTTACTCGCTTAACAGCCCCAATCAGCCCCAGCATTTT. Protein product: CASSYSLNSPNQPQHF.

The chain carries TRBV27 and TRBJ1-2; unclear D gene. Looked up from germline, CDR1 is MNHEY and CDR2 is SMNVEV (reference sequence). Trimming pared 2 bases from V and 4 bases from J, leaving 8 bases between. This CDR3 has 13 residues. The CDR3, as DNA: TGTGCCAGCAGTTTAATTTTCGGCTATGGCTACACCTTC. It encodes CASSLIFGYGYTF.

This clone came up once. The CDR3 here is CASTPGQGFDEQYF. The CDR3 DNA reads TGTGCCAGCACCCCGGGACAGGGGTTCGACGAGCAGTACTTC. J is TRBJ2-7 and V is TRBV6-6, with TRBD1 matching 10 bases. This CDR3 is built from 14 residues. CDR1 and CDR2 (germline): MNHNY, SVGAGI (reference sequence). V was pared by 7 bases and J by 5 bases, with 8 bases of the junction left unmatched.

This clone was seen just once. This sequence joins TRBV4-1 and TRBJ2-5; D unclear. CDR1 MGHRA and CDR2 YSYEKL come from the germline V gene. V shed 0 bases and J shed 2 bases, with 13 bases lying between them. The CDR3 length is 16 residues. The CDR3 nucleotides read TGCGCCAGCAGCCAAGAGAGGTCGCAGCTTCAAGAGACCCAGTACTTC. It encodes CASSQERSQLQETQYF.

V is TRBV5-1 and J is TRBJ2-5; a weak D match, TRBD1 (5 bases). CDR3 length: 16 residues. The germline gives CDR1 SGHRS, CDR2 YFSETQ. Deletions cut 2 bases from V and 4 bases from J, with 18 bases between. CDR3 DNA sequence: TGCGCCAGCAGCTTAACATCCGGGCAAAGGGGAGAGACCCAGTACTTC. Translating it yields CASSLTSGQRGETQYF.

The chain is built from TRBV7-2 and TRBJ2-5, with 13 bases lining up with TRBD2. J gave up 4 bases and V 5 bases, and 4 bases lay outside the gene matches. The CDR3 loop spans 15 amino acids. CDR1 and CDR2 (germline): SGHTA, FQGNSA. The CDR3 nucleotides read TGTGCCAGCAGCCAATGGACTAGCGGGGGAGAGACCCAGTACTTC. Its protein is CASSQWTSGGETQYF.

The chain joins TRBV5-1 to TRBJ1-1; 10 bases match TRBD1. The CDR3 sequence is 15 residues long. The ends lost 4 bases at V and 0 bases at J; junction bases unmatched: 3. Germline values: CDR1 SGHRS, CDR2 YFSETQ. The CDR3 loop reads CASSEGQGMNTEAFF. CDR3 nucleotide sequence: TGCGCCAGCAGCGAGGGACAGGGGATGAACACTGAAGCTTTCTTT.

The V gene is TRBV11-1, the J gene TRBJ2-7; 8 positions agree with TRBD1. The trim removed 4 bases at V and 3 bases at J, leaving 2 bases unmatched. This CDR3 region has 13 residues. From germline, CDR1 is SGHAT and CDR2 FQDESV (reference sequence). Here the CDR3 DNA reads TGTGCCAGCAGCTCCGGACAGGGCTACGAGCAGTACTTC. Residues: CASSSGQGYEQYF.

The gene calls are TRBV7-2 and TRBJ1-1; the D gene is possibly TRBD1 (6 bases). CDR1 is SGHTA and CDR2 is FQGNSA in the germline V gene. CDR3 length: 16 residues. V lost 2 bases, J lost 5 bases, and 18 bases lay in between. CDR3: CASSLRVRGRGTEAFF. The CDR3 DNA reads TGTGCCAGCAGCTTACGGGTTAGGGGGAGAGGGACTGAAGCTTTCTTT.

The rearrangement uses TRBV19 and TRBJ2-4; weak D call: TRBD1 (6 bases). Germline CDR1 LNHDA, CDR2 SQIVND (reference sequence). CDR3 length equals 16 residues. Trimming pared 1 base from V and 0 bases from J, leaving 10 bases between. The CDR3 region has the DNA TGTGCCAGTAGTATAGGGGGGCCCATAGCCAAAAACATTCAGTACTTC. Protein sequence: CASSIGGPIAKNIQYF.

This chain connects TRBV5-1 to TRBJ2-7; unclear D gene. Germline loops: CDR1 SGHRS, CDR2 YFSETQ. Trimming stripped 1 base from V and 5 bases from J, with 13 bases between. The CDR3 consists of 14 residues. Here the CDR3 DNA reads TGCGCCAGCAGCTTGTCCCCCCCGCAGGACGAGCAGTACTTC. It encodes CASSLSPPQDEQYF.

The CDR3 region has the DNA TGTGCCAGTAGCACCCCCGGGTTTCAGGGACTTAATGAAAAACTGTTTTTT. Translated: CASSTPGFQGLNEKLFF. The chain carries TRBV19 and TRBJ1-4; D may be TRBD1 (5 bases). Trimming pared 6 bases from V and 4 bases from J, leaving 21 bases between. Germline-derived CDR1 and CDR2 are LNHDA and SQIVND (reference sequence). The CDR3 totals 17 residues.

The genes are TRBV7-9 and TRBJ1-1; D is unresolved. V lost 2 bases and J lost 1, with 5 bases in between. CDR1 SEHNR and CDR2 FQNEAQ come from the germline V gene (reference sequence). There are 13 residues in the CDR3. The CDR3: CASSLRENTEAFF. The CDR3 coding sequence is TGTGCCAGCAGCTTACGGGAGAACACTGAAGCTTTCTTT.

This sequence joins TRBV24-1 and TRBJ2-3, with 8 bases lining up with TRBD1. CDR3 length: 17 residues. From germline, CDR1 is KGHDR and CDR2 SFDVKD. V lost 2 bases to trimming and J lost 2 bases; unmatched junction nucleotides: 8. CDR3 coding DNA: TGTGCCACCAGTGATTCAACCGGGACAGGCTACACAGATACGCAGTATTTT. Its protein product is CATSDSTGTGYTDTQYF.

The chain links TRBV6-2 or TRBV6-3 to TRBJ2-6; no firm D call. Germline V gene data show CDR1 as MNHEY and CDR2 as SVGEGT. This CDR3 has 16 residues. V dropped 6 bases and J dropped 0 bases, with 12 bases sitting between them. The chain's CDR3 is CASSPFVFSGANVLTF. CDR3 in DNA: TGTGCCAGCAGCCCCTTTGTATTCTCTGGGGCCAACGTCCTGACTTTC.

This chain joins TRBV6-5 and TRBJ2-6; TRBD1 might be the D (6 bases). Between the trimmed V and J ends, which lost 6 bases and 2 bases, there was a span of 11 bases. The CDR3 totals 15 residues. Germline V gives CDR1 MNHEY, CDR2 SVGAGI. The CDR3 DNA is TGTGCCAGCAGACGTACAGGGACTGGGGCCAACGTCCTGACTTTC. This encodes CASRRTGTGANVLTF.

The J gene is TRBJ1-3, the V gene TRBV25-1; 9 bases map to TRBD1. V shed 3 bases, J shed 7 bases, and the junction held 1 base outside the gene matches. The CDR3 sequence is 13 residues long. CDR1 and CDR2 (germline): MGHDK, SYGVNS. This CDR3 reads CASSDDRGNTIYF. The CDR3 nucleotides are TGTGCCAGCAGTGACGACAGGGGGAACACCATATATTTT.

The chain joins TRBV11-3 to TRBJ2-2; 10 positions match TRBD1. Trimming took 6 bases from V and 4 from J; bases not matched to a gene: 8. CDR3 length: 16 amino acids. Germline lookup yields CDR1 SGHNT and CDR2 YENEEA. The CDR3 region is CASSDRGLSGTGELFF. CDR3 nucleotide sequence: TGTGCCAGCAGTGACAGGGGGCTTTCTGGCACCGGGGAGCTGTTTTTT.

This clone was recorded once. J is TRBJ2-5 and V is TRBV14; possibly TRBD2 for D (6 bases). Germline-derived CDR1 and CDR2 are SGHDN and FVKESK. Trimming took off 0 bases at V and 4 bases at J, with 12 bases between the two ends. The CDR3 is 15 residues long. The CDR3 region has the DNA TGTGCCAGCAGCCAAGAGGGCCTGGGGGGAGAGACCCAGTACTTC. Protein product: CASSQEGLGGETQYF.

J is TRBJ1-5 and V is TRBV6-5; 9 nucleotides match TRBD1. The V gene's germline CDR1 is MNHEY and CDR2 SVGAGI. The CDR3 contains 15 residues. V lost 6 bases and J lost 7; bases outside the gene matches: 10. The CDR3: CASRPTGGLLQPQHF. In nucleotides, the CDR3 is TGTGCCAGCAGACCGACAGGGGGTTTGTTACAGCCCCAGCATTTT.

Regarding this clone: The junction differs from germline at one of its ends, possibly a read error. V is TRBV7-7 and J is TRBJ2-2; 8 nucleotides line up with TRBD1. The CDR3 runs 16 residues. The germline gives CDR1 SSHAT, CDR2 FNYEAQ (reference sequence). The CDR3 region has the DNA TGTGCTAGCAGCTCCGGACAGGGATCGGCCACCGGGGAGCTGTTTTTT. Protein sequence: CASSSGQGSATGELFF.